Included here is one TCR beta chain sequence, with context. Its target is not known. This sample was included in a study of graft-versus-host responses after intestinal transplantation. Study-wide context: The transplants performed in recipients were multivisceral, liver-intestinal, or isolated intestinal.

Generated by immunoSEQ multiplex PCR, the TCRdb table keeps only in-frame clones and is missing some. This sample has about 10,000 clones, with around 94% found just once. Study-level points and caveats: Recipient-marrow GvH clones were detected, some having first appeared in ileum or blood.

The receptor's source is a human patient who received an intestinal transplant, so some T cells may come from the graft donor. Sequenced here: PBMCs, sampled 8 days after intestinal transplant.

CDR3 sequence: CAISRGLAGQETQYF. In DNA form, the CDR3 reads TGTGCCATCAGTAGGGGACTAGCGGGACAAGAGACCCAGTACTTC. V and J are TRBV10-3 and TRBJ2-5; TRBD2 agrees at 13 bases. After removal of 5 bases from V and 2 bases from J, the junction contained 2 bases not matched to a gene. This CDR3 is built from 15 residues. Germline V gene data show CDR1 as ENHRY and CDR2 as SYGVKD.